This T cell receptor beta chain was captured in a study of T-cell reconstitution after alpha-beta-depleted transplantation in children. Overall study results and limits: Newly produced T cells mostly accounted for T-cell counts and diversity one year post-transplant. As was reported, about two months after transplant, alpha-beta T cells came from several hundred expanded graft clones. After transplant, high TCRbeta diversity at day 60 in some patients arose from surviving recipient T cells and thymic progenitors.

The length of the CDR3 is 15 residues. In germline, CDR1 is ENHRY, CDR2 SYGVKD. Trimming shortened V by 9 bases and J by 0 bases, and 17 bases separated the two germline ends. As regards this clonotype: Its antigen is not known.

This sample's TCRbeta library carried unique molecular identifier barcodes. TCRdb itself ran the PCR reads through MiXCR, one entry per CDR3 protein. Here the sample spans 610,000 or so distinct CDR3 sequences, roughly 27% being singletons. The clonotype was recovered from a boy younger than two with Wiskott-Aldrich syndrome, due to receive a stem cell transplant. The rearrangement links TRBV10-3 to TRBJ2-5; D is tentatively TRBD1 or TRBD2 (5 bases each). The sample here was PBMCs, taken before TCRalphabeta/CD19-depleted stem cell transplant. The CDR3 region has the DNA TGTGCCATTGGGCTGGGGGTTTCGTACCAAGAGACCCAGTACTTC. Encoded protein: CAIGLGVSYQETQYF.